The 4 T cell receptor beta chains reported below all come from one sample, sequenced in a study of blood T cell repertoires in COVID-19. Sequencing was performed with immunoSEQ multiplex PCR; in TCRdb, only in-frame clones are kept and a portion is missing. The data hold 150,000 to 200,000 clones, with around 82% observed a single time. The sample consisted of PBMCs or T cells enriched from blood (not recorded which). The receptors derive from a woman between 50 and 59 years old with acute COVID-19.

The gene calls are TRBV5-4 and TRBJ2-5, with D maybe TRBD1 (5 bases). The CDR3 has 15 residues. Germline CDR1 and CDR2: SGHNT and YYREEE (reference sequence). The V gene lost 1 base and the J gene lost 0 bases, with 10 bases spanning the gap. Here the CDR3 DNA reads TGTGCCAGCAGCTTGAGCTCCAGGGACCAAGAGACCCAGTACTTC. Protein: CASSLSSRDQETQYF.

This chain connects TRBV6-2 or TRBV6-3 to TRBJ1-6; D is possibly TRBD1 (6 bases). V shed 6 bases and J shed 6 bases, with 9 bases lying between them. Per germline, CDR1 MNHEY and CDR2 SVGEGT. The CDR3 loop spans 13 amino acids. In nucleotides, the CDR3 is TGTGCCAGCAGCCAGGGGATTAATTCACCCCTCCACTTT. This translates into CASSQGINSPLHF.

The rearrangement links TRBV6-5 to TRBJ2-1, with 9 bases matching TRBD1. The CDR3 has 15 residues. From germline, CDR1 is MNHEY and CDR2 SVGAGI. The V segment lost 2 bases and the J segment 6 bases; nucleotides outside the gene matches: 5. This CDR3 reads CASSYRDREGNEQFF. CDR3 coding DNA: TGTGCCAGCAGTTACCGGGACAGGGAGGGCAATGAGCAGTTCTTC.

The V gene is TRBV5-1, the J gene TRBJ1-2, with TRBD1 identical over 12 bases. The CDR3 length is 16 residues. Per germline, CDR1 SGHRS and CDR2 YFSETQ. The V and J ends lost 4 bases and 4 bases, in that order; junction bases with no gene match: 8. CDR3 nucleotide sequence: TGCGCCAGCAGCCAGACCGGGACAGGGGGCGCCTATGGCTACACCTTC. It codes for CASSQTGTGGAYGYTF.